This entry lists 5 T cell receptor beta chains sequenced from one sample in a study of blood T cell repertoires in COVID-19. Assay used: immunoSEQ multiplex PCR; TCRdb lists only in-frame clones, some missing. The data show 110,000 or so clones, about 88% seen once. Sequenced input: peripheral blood. The source is a woman aged 70-85 years who had recovered from COVID-19.

This chain links TRBV18 with TRBJ2-6; possibly TRBD1 for D (6 bases). The CDR3 covers 16 residues. The germline V gene has CDR1 KGHSH and CDR2 LQKENI. V shed 3 bases and J shed 4 bases, with 13 bases lying between them. Written as DNA, the CDR3 is TGTGCCAGCTCACCCACCAGGGGAACCGGGGCCAACGTCCTGACTTTC. Amino acid sequence: CASSPTRGTGANVLTF. Variable domain in full (rest from reference TRBV18 and TRBJ2-6): NAGVMQNPRHLVRRRGQEARLRCSPMKGHSHVYWYRQLPEEGLKFMVYLQKENIIDESGMPKERFSAEFPKEGPSILRIQQVVRGDSAAYFCASSPTRGTGANVLTFGAGSRLTVL.

The chain recombines TRBV18 with TRBJ1-3, with TRBD1 matching 10 bases. The germline V gene has CDR1 KGHSH and CDR2 LQKENI. This CDR3 contains 18 residues. Trimming removed 3 bases from V and 2 bases from J; junction bases left unmatched: 10. The CDR3 region is CASSPIAGQGGPGNTIYF. Written as DNA, the CDR3 is TGTGCCAGCTCACCGATAGCCGGACAGGGGGGCCCTGGAAACACCATATATTTT. Variable domain in full (rest from reference TRBV18 and TRBJ1-3): NAGVMQNPRHLVRRRGQEARLRCSPMKGHSHVYWYRQLPEEGLKFMVYLQKENIIDESGMPKERFSAEFPKEGPSILRIQQVVRGDSAAYFCASSPIAGQGGPGNTIYFGEGSWLTVV.

The chain uses TRBV11-1 and TRBJ1-2; D unresolved. The ends were cut back, 9 bases at V and 8 bases at J, with 13 bases in the middle. This CDR3 is built from 11 residues. Looked up from germline, CDR1 is SGHAT and CDR2 is FQDESV (reference sequence). This CDR3 is CASSQGGGYTF. The CDR3 DNA is TGTGCCAGTAGCCAAGGAGGCGGCTACACCTTC.

This chain joins TRBV5-1 and TRBJ2-7, with a weak D call TRBD1 (6 bases). This CDR3 has 14 amino acids. Trimming took off 4 bases at V and 7 bases at J, with 18 bases between the two ends. Germline loops: CDR1 SGHRS, CDR2 YFSETQ. DNA of the CDR3: TGCGCCAGCAGCCCACACCGGACAGATCAGGAGCAGTACTTC. This gives the protein CASSPHRTDQEQYF.

The CDR3 coding sequence is TGCGCCAGCAGCCAAGATTGGGGGGGACGAACCACAGATACGCAGTATTTT. Translation gives CASSQDWGGRTTDTQYF. This chain joins TRBV4-3 and TRBJ2-3; the match to TRBD2 covers 7 bases. The ends lost 0 bases at V and 2 bases at J; junction bases unmatched: 8. This CDR3 is built from 17 residues. The germline CDR1 and CDR2 sequences are LGHNA and YSLEER.